This is a list of T cell receptor beta chains from one sample in a study of shared clonotypes between healthy human individuals. TCRdb's copy holds only in-frame clones and misses some; the assay was immunoSEQ multiplex PCR. The sample contains 760,000 or so clones, around 96% of which appear only once. The material sequenced was naive CD8+ T cells sorted from blood. The receptors stem from a man aged 25 to 40 in good health. CDR3s include the opening cysteine and the closing phenylalanine or tryptophan. Each record gives: V gene, D gene, J gene, clone size, CDR3 DNA, CDR3 protein. D genes are given only for firm matches. Clone size is shown for a subset of rows, as once, few, many or a class of expanded clone.

>TRBV10-2|TRBD1|TRBJ1-2|NA
TGCGCCTTACAGGGGGGGAATGGCTACACCTTC
CALQGGNGYTF
>TRBV7-2|NA|TRBJ2-7|NA
TGTGCCAGCAGCTTAGAGGGTCGGCGCTACGAGCAGTACTTC
CASSLEGRRYEQYF
>TRBV27|TRBD2|TRBJ2-7|NA
TGTGCCAGCAGTCCTGGACTAGCGGATCACGAGCAGTACTTC
CASSPGLADHEQYF
>TRBV6-5|TRBD2|TRBJ2-2|NA
TGTGCCAGCAGTCCCGGACTAGCGGGAACCGGGGAGCTGTTTTTT
CASSPGLAGTGELFF
>TRBV7-9|NA|TRBJ2-5|once
TGTGCCAGCAGCTGGAAAAGCAAAGAGACCCAGTACTTC
CASSWKSKETQYF
>TRBV2|NA|TRBJ1-4|once
TGTGCCAGCAGTCCATGGGCTAATGAAAAACTGTTTTTT
CASSPWANEKLFF
>TRBV5-6|TRBD2|TRBJ2-7|NA
TGTGCCAGCAAGGGACTAGCGGACCACTACGAGCAGTACTTC
CASKGLADHYEQYF
>TRBV10-3|NA|TRBJ2-7|NA
TGTGCCATCAATCGGGAGACCGCTTACGAGCAGTACTTC
CAINRETAYEQYF
>TRBV4-1|NA|TRBJ2-7|NA
TGCGCCAGCAGCCAATTGGATAACGGATACTACGAGCAGTACTTC
CASSQLDNGYYEQYF
>TRBV21-1|NA|TRBJ2-7|NA
TGTGCCAGCATCCAGGACAGGGGGCTTCAGTACGAGCAGTACTTC
CASIQDRGLQYEQYF
>TRBV4-1|TRBD2|TRBJ2-7|NA
TGCGCCAGCAGCCTCCGGGGTAGCGGGGGCAGCTCCTACGAGCAGTACTTC
CASSLRGSGGSSYEQYF
>TRBV30|NA|TRBJ1-4|NA
TGTGCCTGGAGCCCCGAACAGGCGCTTAATGAAAAACTGTTTTTT
CAWSPEQALNEKLFF
>TRBV7-9|NA|TRBJ2-3|NA
TGTGCCAGCCAGGGGCGGGAGACCACAGATACGCAGTATTTT
CASQGRETTDTQYF
>TRBV7-6|TRBD1|TRBJ2-7|NA
TGTGCCAGCAGCCAAAGACAGGGTTTCTACGAGCAGTACTTC
CASSQRQGFYEQYF
>TRBV19|NA|TRBJ1-5|NA
TGTGCCAGTAGTCTCTTGGGGGGCAATCAGCCCCAGCATTTT
CASSLLGGNQPQHF